Sequencing of this T cell receptor beta chain was carried out in a study of cytomegalovirus exposure and HLA in healthy donors. Study in general: The 650 to 850 first-cohort repertoires and the roughly 120 validation repertoires shared the same platform, a later analysis reported.

Using immunoSEQ multiplex PCR, the repertoire was profiled, and TCRdb retains in-frame clones only, with some absent. The data hold around 150,000 clones, with roughly nine tenths observed a single time. Notes on the study in general: In vitro experiments confirmed that three CMV-associated chains were specific for CMV antigens.

The CDR3 has 12 amino acids. V was trimmed by 7 bases and J by 10 bases, leaving 14 bases between them. Germline-derived CDR1 and CDR2 are SGHTA and FQGNSA. Notes on this clone: Its antigen is currently unknown.

The chain carries TRBV7-2 and TRBJ2-1; a weak D match, TRBD2 (5 bases). Sequenced input: PBMCs. This sequence was found in a man aged 18 to 30 in good health and CMV-seronegative. CDR3 in amino acids: CASTFLAGEQFF. The CDR3 region has the DNA TGTGCCAGCACCTTCCTAGCAGGAGAGCAGTTCTTC.